This TCR beta chain is drawn from a study of T cells after yellow fever vaccination. Study results and caveats: Most clones from primary vaccination were detected again post-booster (just under 97% CD4, roughly 85% CD8).

As TCR cDNA was made by 5'RACE template switching, a universal primer site and UMIs were added. TCRdb called the 5' RACE reads again in MiXCR, with one record for every CDR3 protein. The sample yields 450,000 to 550,000 distinct CDR3 sequences, 20% to 25% seen once. Germline V lookup: CDR1 MNHNS, CDR2 SASEGT. This CDR3 is 19 amino acids long. Trimming stripped 7 bases from V and 0 bases from J, with 25 bases between. A word on this clonotype: Its matching antigen is unknown.

The source of this sequence is a man aged 18 to 30 who received the YFV17D yellow fever vaccine. The sample consisted of PBMCs, taken more than 20 days after the first yellow fever vaccination. The rearrangement uses TRBV6-1 and TRBJ2-1; a weak D match, TRBD2 (6 bases). DNA of the CDR3: TGTGCCAGCATGTCGCTTGGGAGGCAGGCTGGAAGCTCCTACAATGAGCAGTTCTTC. It codes for CASMSLGRQAGSSYNEQFF.